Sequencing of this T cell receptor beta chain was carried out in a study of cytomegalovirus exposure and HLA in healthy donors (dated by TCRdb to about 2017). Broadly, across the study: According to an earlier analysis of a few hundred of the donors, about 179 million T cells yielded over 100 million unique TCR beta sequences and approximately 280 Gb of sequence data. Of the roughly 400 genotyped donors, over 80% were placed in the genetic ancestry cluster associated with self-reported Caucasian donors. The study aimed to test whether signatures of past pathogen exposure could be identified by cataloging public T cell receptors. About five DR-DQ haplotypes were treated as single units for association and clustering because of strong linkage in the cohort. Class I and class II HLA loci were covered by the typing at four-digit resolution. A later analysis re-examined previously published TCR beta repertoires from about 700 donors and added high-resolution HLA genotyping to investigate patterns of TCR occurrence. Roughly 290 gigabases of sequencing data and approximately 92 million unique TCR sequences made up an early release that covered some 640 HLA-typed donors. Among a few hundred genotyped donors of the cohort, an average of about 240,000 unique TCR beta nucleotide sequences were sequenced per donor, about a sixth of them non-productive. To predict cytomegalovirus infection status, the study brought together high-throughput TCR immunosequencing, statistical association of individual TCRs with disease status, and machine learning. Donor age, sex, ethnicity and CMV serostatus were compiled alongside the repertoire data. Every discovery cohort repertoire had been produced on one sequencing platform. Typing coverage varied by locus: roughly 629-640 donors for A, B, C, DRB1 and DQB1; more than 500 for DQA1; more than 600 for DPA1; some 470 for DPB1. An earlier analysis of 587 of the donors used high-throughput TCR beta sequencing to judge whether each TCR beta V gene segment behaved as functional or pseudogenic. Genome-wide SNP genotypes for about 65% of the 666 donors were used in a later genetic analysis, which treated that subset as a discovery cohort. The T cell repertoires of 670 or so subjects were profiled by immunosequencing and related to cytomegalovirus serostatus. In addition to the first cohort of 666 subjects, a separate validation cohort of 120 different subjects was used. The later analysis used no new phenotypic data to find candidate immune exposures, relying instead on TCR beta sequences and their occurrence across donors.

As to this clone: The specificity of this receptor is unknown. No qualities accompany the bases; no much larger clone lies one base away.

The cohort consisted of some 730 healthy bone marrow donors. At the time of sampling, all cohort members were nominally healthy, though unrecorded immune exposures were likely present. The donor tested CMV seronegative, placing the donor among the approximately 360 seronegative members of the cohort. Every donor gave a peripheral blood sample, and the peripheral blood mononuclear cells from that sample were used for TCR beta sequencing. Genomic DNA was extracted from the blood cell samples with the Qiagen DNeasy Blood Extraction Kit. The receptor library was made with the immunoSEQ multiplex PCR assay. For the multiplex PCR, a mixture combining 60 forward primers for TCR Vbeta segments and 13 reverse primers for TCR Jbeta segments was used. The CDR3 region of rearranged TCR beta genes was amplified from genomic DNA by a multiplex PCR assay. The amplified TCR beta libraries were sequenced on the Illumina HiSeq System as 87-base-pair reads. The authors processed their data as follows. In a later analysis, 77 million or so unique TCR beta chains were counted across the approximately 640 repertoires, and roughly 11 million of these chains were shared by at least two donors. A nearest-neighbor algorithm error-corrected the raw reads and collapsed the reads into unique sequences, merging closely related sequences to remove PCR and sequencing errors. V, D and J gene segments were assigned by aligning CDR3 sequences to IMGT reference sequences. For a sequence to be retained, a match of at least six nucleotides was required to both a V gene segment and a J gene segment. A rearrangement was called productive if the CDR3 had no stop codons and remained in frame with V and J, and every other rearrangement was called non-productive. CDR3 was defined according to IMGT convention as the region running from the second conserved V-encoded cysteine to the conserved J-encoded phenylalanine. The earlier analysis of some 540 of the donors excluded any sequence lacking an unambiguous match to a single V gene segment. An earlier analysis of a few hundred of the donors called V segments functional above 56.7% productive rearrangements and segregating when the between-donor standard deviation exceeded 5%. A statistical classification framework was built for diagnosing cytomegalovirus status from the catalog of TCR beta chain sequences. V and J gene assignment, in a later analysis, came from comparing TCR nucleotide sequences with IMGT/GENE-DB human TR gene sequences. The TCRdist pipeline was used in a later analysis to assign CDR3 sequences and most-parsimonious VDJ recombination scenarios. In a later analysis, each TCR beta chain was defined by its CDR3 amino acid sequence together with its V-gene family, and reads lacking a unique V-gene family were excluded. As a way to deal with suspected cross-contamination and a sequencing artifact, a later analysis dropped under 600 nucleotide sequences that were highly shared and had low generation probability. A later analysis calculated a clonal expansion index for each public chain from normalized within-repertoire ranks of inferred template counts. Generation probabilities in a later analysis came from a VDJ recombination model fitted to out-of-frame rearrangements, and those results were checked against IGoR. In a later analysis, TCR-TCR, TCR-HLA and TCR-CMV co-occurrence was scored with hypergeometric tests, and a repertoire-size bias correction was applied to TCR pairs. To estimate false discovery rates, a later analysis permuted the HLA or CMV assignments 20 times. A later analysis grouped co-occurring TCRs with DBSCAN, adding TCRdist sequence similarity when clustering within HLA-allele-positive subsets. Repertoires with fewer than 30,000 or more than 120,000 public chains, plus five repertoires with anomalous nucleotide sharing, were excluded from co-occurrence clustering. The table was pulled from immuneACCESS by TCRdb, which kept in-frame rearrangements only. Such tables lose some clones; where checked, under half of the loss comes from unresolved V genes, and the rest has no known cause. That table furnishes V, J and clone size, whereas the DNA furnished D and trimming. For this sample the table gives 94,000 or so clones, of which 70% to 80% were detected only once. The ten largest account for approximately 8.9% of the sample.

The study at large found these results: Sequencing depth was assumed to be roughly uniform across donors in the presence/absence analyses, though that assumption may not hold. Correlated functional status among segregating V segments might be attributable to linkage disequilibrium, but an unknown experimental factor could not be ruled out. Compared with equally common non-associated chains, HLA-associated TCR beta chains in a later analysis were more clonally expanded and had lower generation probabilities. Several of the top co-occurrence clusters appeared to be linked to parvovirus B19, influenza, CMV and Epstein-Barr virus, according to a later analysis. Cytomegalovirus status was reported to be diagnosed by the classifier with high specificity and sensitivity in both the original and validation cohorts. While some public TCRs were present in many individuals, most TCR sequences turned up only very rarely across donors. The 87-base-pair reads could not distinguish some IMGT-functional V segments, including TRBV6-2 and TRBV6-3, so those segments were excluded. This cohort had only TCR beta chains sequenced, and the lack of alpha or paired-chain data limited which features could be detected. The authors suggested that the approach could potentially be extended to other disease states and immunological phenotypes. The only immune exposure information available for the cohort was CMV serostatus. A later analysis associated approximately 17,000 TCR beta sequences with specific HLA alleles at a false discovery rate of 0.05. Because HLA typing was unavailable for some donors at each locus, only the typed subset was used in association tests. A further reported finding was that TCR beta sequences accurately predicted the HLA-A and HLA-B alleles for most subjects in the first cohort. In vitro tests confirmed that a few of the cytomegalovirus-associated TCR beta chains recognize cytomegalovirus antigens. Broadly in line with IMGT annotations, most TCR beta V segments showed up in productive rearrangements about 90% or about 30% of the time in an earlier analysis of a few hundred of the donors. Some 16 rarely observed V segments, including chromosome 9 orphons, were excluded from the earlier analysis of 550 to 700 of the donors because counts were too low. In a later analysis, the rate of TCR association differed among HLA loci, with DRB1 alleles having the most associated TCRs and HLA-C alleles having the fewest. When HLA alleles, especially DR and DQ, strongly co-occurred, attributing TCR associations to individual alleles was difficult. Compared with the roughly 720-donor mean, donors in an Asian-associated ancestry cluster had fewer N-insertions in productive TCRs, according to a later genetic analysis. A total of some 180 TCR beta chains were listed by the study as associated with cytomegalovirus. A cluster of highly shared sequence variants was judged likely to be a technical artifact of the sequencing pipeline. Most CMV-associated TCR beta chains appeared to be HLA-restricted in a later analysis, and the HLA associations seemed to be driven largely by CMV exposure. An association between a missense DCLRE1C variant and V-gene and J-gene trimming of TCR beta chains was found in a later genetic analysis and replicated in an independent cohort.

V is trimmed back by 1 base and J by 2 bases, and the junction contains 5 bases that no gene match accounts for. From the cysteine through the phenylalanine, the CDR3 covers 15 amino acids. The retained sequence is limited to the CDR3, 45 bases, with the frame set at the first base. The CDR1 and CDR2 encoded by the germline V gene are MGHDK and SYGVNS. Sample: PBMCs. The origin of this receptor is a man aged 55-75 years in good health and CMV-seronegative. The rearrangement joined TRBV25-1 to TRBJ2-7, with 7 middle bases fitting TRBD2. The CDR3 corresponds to CASSEWDGRTYEQYF. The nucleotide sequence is TGTGCCAGCAGTGAATGGGACGGGAGGACCTACGAGCAGTACTTC.